These 6 T cell receptor beta chains share one sample of origin, sequenced in a study of cytomegalovirus exposure and HLA in healthy donors. The PCR was carried out with 60 Vbeta primers and 13 Jbeta primers. The method was immunoSEQ multiplex PCR; TCRdb's version includes in-frame clones alone and lacks a portion of them. The sample carries about 97,000 clones, around three quarters recorded once. The material sequenced was PBMCs. The receptors shown here come from a male donor in good health and CMV-seropositive.

V is TRBV30 and J is TRBJ1-2, with D perhaps matching TRBD1 (6 bases). The CDR3 has 13 residues. Germline values: CDR1 GTSNPN, CDR2 SVGIG (reference sequence). Trimming stripped 3 bases from V and 7 bases from J, with 15 bases between. CDR3 sequence: CAWSEGRGSGYTF. The CDR3 DNA reads as TGTGCCTGGAGCGAGGGCAGGGGCAGTGGCTACACCTTC.

The V gene is TRBV5-4, the J gene TRBJ2-7, with 9 positions matching TRBD2. Germline CDR1 reads SGHNT; CDR2 reads YYREEE (reference sequence). V lost 3 bases, J lost 5 bases, and 9 bases stayed unmatched. The CDR3 has 15 residues. The CDR3 reads CASSWRGGLAHEQYF. The CDR3, as DNA: TGTGCCAGCAGCTGGCGGGGGGGACTAGCCCACGAGCAGTACTTC.

This chain links TRBV13 with TRBJ1-2; D gene ambiguous. The CDR3 extends over 15 amino acids. CDR1 and CDR2 from the germline V gene are PRHDT and FYEKMQ (reference sequence). Trimming stripped 1 base from V and 0 bases from J, with 9 bases between. DNA for the CDR3: TGTGCCAGCAGCTTAGCACAAGCGTCTAACTATGGCTACACCTTC. This encodes CASSLAQASNYGYTF.

V and J are TRBV5-1 and TRBJ1-1; TRBD1 matches at 12 bases. The CDR3 length is 15 residues. V gave up 4 bases and J gave up 1 base; unmatched junction bases: 2. Germline V gene sequence: CDR1 SGHRS, CDR2 YFSETQ. In nucleotides, the CDR3 is TGCGCCAGCAGCCTGGGACAGGGGGCGAACACTGAAGCTTTCTTT. Protein product: CASSLGQGANTEAFF.

Here the CDR3 DNA reads TGTGCCAGCAGTGAGTACGGGTACACTGAAGCTTTCTTT. Protein product: CASSEYGYTEAFF. V and J are TRBV6-1 and TRBJ1-1; the D is unclear. This CDR3 is 13 amino acids long. Between the trimmed V and J ends, which lost 3 bases and 3 bases, there was a span of 8 bases. Germline-derived CDR1 and CDR2 are MNHNS and SASEGT.

V gene TRBV7-8 combines with J gene TRBJ2-1; 7 nucleotides line up with TRBD1. Germline CDR1 SGHVS, CDR2 FQNEAQ. CDR3 length equals 13 residues. The ends lost 3 bases at V and 5 bases at J; junction bases unmatched: 1. In DNA, the CDR3 is TGTGCCAGCAGCTTGGGACAGAACAATGAGCAGTTCTTC. It codes for CASSLGQNNEQFF.